The sequence of this TCR beta chain was determined in a study of PD-1 blockade in classical Hodgkin lymphoma (dated by TCRdb to the early 2020s). The study in broad terms: Nivolumab dosing was 3 mg/kg intravenously every 2 weeks, continuing until either disease progression or unacceptable toxicity. The study used TCR beta sequencing and CyTOF to define a peripheral blood immune signature of response to PD-1 blockade in classical Hodgkin lymphoma.

Genomic DNA was extracted with the Qiagen DNeasy kit from unsorted PBMCs and from negatively selected CD4+ and CD8+ fractions. Using primers that anneal to V and J segments, immunoSEQ multiplex PCR amplified the TCR beta CDR3 regions. Amplification bias was minimized using a synthetic immune receptor repertoire, and residual bias was removed computationally after sequencing. The authors' analysis ran thus. Repertoire diversity was quantified as the Shannon entropy index using custom Python scripts. Unsorted, CD4+ and CD8+ repertoires were analyzed separately, except in combined analyses where CD4+ and CD8+ sequences were merged in silico. A clone was considered expanded if an increase in frequency of at least 2-fold after treatment relative to C1D1 was found, and a pseudocount of 0.5 was applied to clones undetected at baseline. Clones with 0 or 1 copy at C1D1 were classified as singleton clones, and clones with 2 or more copies were classified as non-singleton clones. Clones expanded in unsorted samples were annotated as CD4+, CD8+ or unknown by matching protein sequences in sorted samples from the same patient. Wilcoxon tests were applied to paired samples to test diversity changes from C1D1 to C4D1. TCRdb re-hosts the immuneACCESS table, in-frame sequences only. Its copies lack some clones; in the studies checked, an unresolved V gene accounts for under half of them, and the cause for the rest is not known. D and trimming were read from the DNA, whereas the V and J calls and clone size are those reported in that table. In this sample the table shows tens of thousands of clones, approximately 92% of which occur a single time. Approximately 15% of the sample is taken by the ten largest.

With respect to this clone: Its antigen is not yet known. Base qualities were left out, and no much larger clone turns up one base away.

What the research found in general, with its limitations: Lower diversity was observed in patients in whom nivolumab was started less than 1 year after ASCT, and these patients were excluded from later analyses so that confounding by immune reconstitution would be avoided. Trial patients achieving complete response had baseline diversity similar to newly diagnosed patients, whereas partial responders and progressors had significantly lower diversity. A significant rise by C4D1 was seen in CD4+ but not CD8+ TCR diversity (p=0.0027 vs p=0.16), with the rise being most apparent in complete responders (p=0.02). Newly diagnosed patients were reported to have lower baseline TCR diversity than healthy donors, and relapsed/refractory patients were reported to have lower baseline TCR diversity still. The study covered only a single clinical trial cohort, and the causes of the repertoire differences, possibly disease activity or prior therapy, were still not defined.

In light of the paper, this sample's time point label describes: cycle 1 day 1 (C1D1), immediately before nivolumab initiation. Every trial patient had relapsed after autologous stem cell transplantation, and cohorts A, B and C differed in prior brentuximab vedotin exposure. A total of fewer than 65 patients with relapsed/refractory classical Hodgkin lymphoma made up the trial cohort, and each patient's best overall response was complete response, partial response or progressive disease. In the multi-cohort phase II CheckMate 205 trial, trial patients received single-agent nivolumab. An independent review committee assessed best overall response by applying the 2007 International Working Group response criteria. Trial PBMCs were collected just before the start of nivolumab (C1D1) and during therapy at cycle 2 day 1 and cycle 4 day 1. Peripheral blood was collected in 8 mL Vacutainer Cell Preparation Tubes, from which PBMCs were isolated by centrifugation and then cryopreserved.

At the junction V is shortened by 2 bases and J by 6 bases; bases outside the gene matches: 9. CDR1 and CDR2, per the germline V gene, are SGHVS and FQNEAQ. Spanning cysteine to phenylalanine, the CDR3 consists of 16 amino acids. The retained sequence is limited to the CDR3, 48 bases, with the frame set at the first base. Here the chain combines TRBV7-8 and TRBJ2-1; TRBD2 lines up with 8 middle nucleotides. The origin of this receptor is a human donor with classical Hodgkin lymphoma. This specimen was peripheral blood mononuclear cells (PBMCs), taken at baseline. The nucleotides are TGTGCCAGCAGCTTATGGTCGCGGGGGGCACTCAATGAGCAGTTCTTC. Translated, it reads CASSLWSRGALNEQFF.